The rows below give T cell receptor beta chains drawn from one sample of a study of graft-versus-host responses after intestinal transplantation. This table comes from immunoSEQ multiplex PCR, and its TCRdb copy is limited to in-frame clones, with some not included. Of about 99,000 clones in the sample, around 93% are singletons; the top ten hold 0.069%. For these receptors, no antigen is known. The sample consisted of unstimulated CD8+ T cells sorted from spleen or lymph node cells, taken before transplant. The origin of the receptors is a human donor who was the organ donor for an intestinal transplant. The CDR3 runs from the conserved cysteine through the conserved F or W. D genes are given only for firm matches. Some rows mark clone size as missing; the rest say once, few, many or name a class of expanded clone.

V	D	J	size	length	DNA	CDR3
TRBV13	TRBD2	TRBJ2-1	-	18	TGTGCCAGCAGCCAACAAACTAGCGGGAGTAGTTCCTACAATGAGCAGTTCTTC	CASSQQTSGSSSYNEQFF
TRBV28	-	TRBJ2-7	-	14	TGTGCCAGCAGTGCGCGAGGTTTGCCGTACGAGCAGTACTTC	CASSARGLPYEQYF
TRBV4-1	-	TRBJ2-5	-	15	TGCGCCAGCAGTCCAGCGGTTAATTGGCTGGGGACCCAGTACTTC	CASSPAVNWLGTQYF
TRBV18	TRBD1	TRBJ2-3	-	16	TGTGCCAGCTCACCACCGAGGGGGCCGAGGGCAGATACGCAGTATTTT	CASSPPRGPRADTQYF
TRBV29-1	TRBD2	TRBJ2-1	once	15	TGCAGCGTTGAAGAAGCGGGAGTGGGCTCCTATGAGCAGTTCTTC	CSVEEAGVGSYEQFF
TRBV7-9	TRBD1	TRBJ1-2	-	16	TGTGCCAGCAGCCTCACGAATATACAGGGGGTCTATGGCTACACCTTC	CASSLTNIQGVYGYTF
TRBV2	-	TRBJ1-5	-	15	TGTGCCAGCAGTGACGAGGGACACGTCAATCAGCCCCAGCATTTT	CASSDEGHVNQPQHF
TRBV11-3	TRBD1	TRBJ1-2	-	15	TGTGCCAGCAGCTTGGGACAGGCCGATTGGTTCGGCTACACCTTC	CASSLGQADWFGYTF
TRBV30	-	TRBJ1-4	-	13	TGTGCCTGGCTCCCTGGGGGAGGTGAAAAACTGTTTTTT	CAWLPGGGEKLFF
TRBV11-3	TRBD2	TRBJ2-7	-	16	TGTGCCAGCAGCTCGAGGACTAGCGGGGGGGCCTACGAGCAGTACTTC	CASSSRTSGGAYEQYF
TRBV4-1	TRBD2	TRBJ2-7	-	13	TGCGCCAGCAGCCAAGAGGGGGGGAGCGAGCAGTACTTC	CASSQEGGSEQYF
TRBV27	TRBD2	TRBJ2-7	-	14	TGTGCCAGCAGTTCTGGGACGGGGGGCTACGAGCAGTACTTC	CASSSGTGGYEQYF
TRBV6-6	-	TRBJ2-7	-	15	TGTGCCAGCAGTTATTATGGACAGAGCTCCTACGAGCAGTACTTC	CASSYYGQSSYEQYF
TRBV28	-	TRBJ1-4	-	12	TGTGCCAGCAGTGCTCCCGGGACTTATTTGTTTTTT	CASSAPGTYLFF
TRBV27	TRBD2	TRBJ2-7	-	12	TGTGCCAGCCGGGGGGTCCTCTACGAGCAGTACTTC	CASRGVLYEQYF
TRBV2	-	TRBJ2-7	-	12	TGTGCCAGCAGTCCAACTAACTACGAGCAGTACTTC	CASSPTNYEQYF
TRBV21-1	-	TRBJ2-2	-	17	TGTGCCAGCAGCAAACGTTCTAGCGGGTATTCGACCGGGGAGCTGTTTTTT	CASSKRSSGYSTGELFF
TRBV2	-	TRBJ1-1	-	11	TGTGCCAGTGAGGGGAACACTGAAGCTTTCTTT	CASEGNTEAFF
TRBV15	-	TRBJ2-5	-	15	TGTGCCACCAGCAGAGTCGCGGCAGCCCAAGAGACCCAGTACTTC	CATSRVAAAQETQYF
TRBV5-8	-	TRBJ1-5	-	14	TGTGCCAGCAGCTTACACCTTAGCAATCAGCCCCAGCATTTT	CASSLHLSNQPQHF
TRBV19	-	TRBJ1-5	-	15	TGTGCCAGTACCCCAGGCCTCCTTCAATCATTGCCCCAGCATTTT	CASTPGLLQSLPQHF
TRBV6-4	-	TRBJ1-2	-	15	TGTGCCAGCAGGCCCCGGGACACCACATACTATGGCTACACCTTC	CASRPRDTTYYGYTF
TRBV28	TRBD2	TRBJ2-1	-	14	TGTGCCAGCATGTCGCTAGCGGGAAACAATGAGCAGTTCTTC	CASMSLAGNNEQFF
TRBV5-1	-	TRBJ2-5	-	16	TGCGCCAGCAGCTTCGTTAAGGGGGATTACCAAGAGACCCAGTACTTC	CASSFVKGDYQETQYF
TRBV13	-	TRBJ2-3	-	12	TGTGCCAGCAGCCTTCTGGGGGGTACGCAGTATTTT	CASSLLGGTQYF
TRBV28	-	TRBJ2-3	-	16	TGTGCCAGCAGTTGGGACTCCACCGGGGGCACAGATACGCAGTATTTT	CASSWDSTGGTDTQYF